One sample yielded the 25 T cell receptor beta chains listed below, sequenced in a study of vaccination effects on CD4 cells after COVID-19. Prior to sequencing, the ViraFEST assay stimulated PBMC with viral peptide pools, which expanded the antigen-specific CD4+ T cells. It was after more than nine days of culture that CD4+ T cells were isolated. Vaccine administered to participants consisted of two doses of either BNT162b2 or mRNA-1273. Sequencing used immunoSEQ multiplex PCR; TCRdb keeps in-frame clones, though not all of them. The table shows tens of thousands of clones, with over 70% occurring only once. Their antigens are not known. The specimen was CD4+ T cells from PBMCs cultured with HCoV-229E spike peptides, collected after COVID-19 vaccination. The source is a human donor who received a COVID-19 vaccine.

This chain uses TRBV18 with TRBJ2-1; 8 bases fit TRBD2. This CDR3 spans 12 amino acids. Germline V lookup: CDR1 KGHSH, CDR2 LQKENI. Here the CDR3 reads CTGGGQLNEQFF. In nucleotides, the CDR3 is TGTACAGGCGGGGGGCAGCTCAATGAGCAGTTCTTC.

The rearrangement uses TRBV2 and TRBJ2-5; 9 bases match TRBD2. After removal of 8 bases from V and 4 bases from J, the junction contained 8 bases not matched to a gene. Germline CDR1 reads SNHLY; CDR2 reads FYNNEI. The length of the CDR3 is 14 residues. CDR3 protein: CASRSGGPGETQYF. In nucleotides, the CDR3 is TGTGCCAGCCGAAGCGGGGGGCCAGGAGAGACCCAGTACTTC.

The V call is TRBV19, the J call TRBJ1-5; tentative D call: TRBD1 (5 bases). CDR3 length: 14 residues. The ends were cut back, 7 bases at V and 6 bases at J, with 16 bases in the middle. Per germline, CDR1 LNHDA and CDR2 SQIVND (reference sequence). The CDR3, as DNA: TGTGCCAGTAATGAGGGACTTGGAGGTCAGCCCCAGCATTTT. The encoded protein is CASNEGLGGQPQHF.

This chain joins TRBV3-1 (or the pseudogene TRBV3-2) and TRBJ1-1; no clear D. V lost 2 bases and J lost 6, with 4 bases in between. The CDR3 has 11 amino acids. Per germline, CDR1 LGHDT and CDR2 YNNKEL (reference sequence). The CDR3 DNA sequence: TGTGCCAGCAGCCAATATGCTGAAGCTTTCTTT. As protein: CASSQYAEAFF.

This clone was seen a few times. This chain links TRBV4-2 with TRBJ1-2; no definite D call. The CDR3 covers 15 residues. The ends were cut back, 0 bases at V and 6 bases at J, with 14 bases in the middle. Germline CDR1 LGHNA, CDR2 YNFKEQ. In DNA form, the CDR3 reads TGTGCCAGCAGCCAAGAAAGTTGGGCAGCCAATGGCTACACCTTC. As protein: CASSQESWAANGYTF.

This clone appeared a single time. The gene calls are TRBV5-1 and TRBJ2-1, with D perhaps matching TRBD2 (7 bases). The CDR3 runs 14 residues. V shed 7 bases and J shed 0 bases, with 11 bases lying between them. Germline CDR1 and CDR2: SGHRS and YFSETQ. CDR3 sequence reads: CASGRGSSYNEQFF. The CDR3 DNA reads TGCGCCAGCGGGAGGGGGAGCTCCTACAATGAGCAGTTCTTC.

V is TRBV29-1 and J is TRBJ1-1, with a weak D call TRBD1 (5 bases). In germline, CDR1 is SQVTM, CDR2 ANQGSEA. The CDR3 totals 11 residues. Trimming shortened V by 6 bases and J by 10 bases, and 15 bases separated the two germline ends. CDR3 in amino acids: CSVASGTRAFF. CDR3 DNA sequence: TGCAGCGTCGCCTCCGGGACGAGAGCTTTCTTT.

The V gene is TRBV24-1, the J gene TRBJ2-4; 8 nucleotides match TRBD1. The CDR3 contains 16 residues. The V gene's germline CDR1 is KGHDR and CDR2 SFDVKD. The V gene end was trimmed by 6 bases and the J gene end by 5 bases; junction bases not matched to a gene: 11. The CDR3 DNA sequence: TGTGCCACCAGTTCCGCCCAGACAGGGGTGGAAAACATTCAGTACTTC. This gives the protein CATSSAQTGVENIQYF.

This clone came up once. The genes are TRBV28 and TRBJ1-5; D is possibly TRBD1 (5 bases). Per germline, CDR1 MDHEN and CDR2 SYDVKM. Trimming left V 6 bases short and J 7 bases short, with 22 bases between. The CDR3 covers 16 residues. CDR3 in amino acids: CASRIQGPRGTQPQHF. As DNA, the CDR3 is TGTGCCAGCAGGATCCAGGGCCCACGGGGAACCCAGCCCCAGCATTTT.

The gene calls are TRBV10-3 and TRBJ1-1, with D hard to call. V was shortened by 4 bases and J by 5 bases, with 8 bases between the two germline ends. In germline, CDR1 is ENHRY, CDR2 SYGVKD. This CDR3 comprises 12 residues. The chain's CDR3 is CAISVGRTEAFF. CDR3 DNA sequence: TGTGCCATCAGTGTAGGCCGGACTGAAGCTTTCTTT.

CDR3 sequence reads: CASSVTGTGTGELFF. The CDR3 bases are TGTGCCAGCAGCGTAACGGGGACGGGCACCGGGGAGCTGTTTTTT. The chain employs TRBV9 and TRBJ2-2; D tentatively reads TRBD1 or TRBD2 (5 bases each). The CDR3 loop spans 15 amino acids. The germline V and J ends were trimmed by 1 base and 4 bases, with 11 bases remaining between them. Germline-derived CDR1 and CDR2 are SGDLS and YYNGEE.

The rearrangement uses TRBV18 and TRBJ1-2, with a tentative D call TRBD1 (5 bases). This CDR3 has 15 residues. Trimming left V 6 bases short and J 0 bases short, with 14 bases between. The V gene's germline CDR1 is KGHSH and CDR2 LQKENI. The CDR3 DNA sequence: TGTGCCAGCTCCGCCAAACAGGTTACTAACTATGGCTACACCTTC. This translates into CASSAKQVTNYGYTF.

The chain couples TRBV5-1 to TRBJ1-2, with a weak D call TRBD1 (5 bases). CDR1 is SGHRS and CDR2 is YFSETQ in the germline V gene. The V and J ends lost 4 bases and 4 bases respectively, with 17 bases between them. This CDR3 spans 15 amino acids. The CDR3 DNA reads TGCGCCAGCAGCCAACTACAGGCGCCGGCCTATGGCTACACCTTC. Amino acids: CASSQLQAPAYGYTF.

The chain employs TRBV19 and TRBJ2-6, with 8 bases fitting TRBD1. Germline V gene lookup returns CDR1 LNHDA and CDR2 SQIVND (reference sequence). V dropped 3 bases and J dropped 1; count of bases not matched to a gene: 8. The CDR3 covers 18 residues. The CDR3 spells CASSMVWTGISGANVLTF. The CDR3 region has the DNA TGTGCCAGTAGTATGGTCTGGACAGGGATTTCTGGGGCCAACGTCCTGACTTTC.

The chain joins TRBV4-3 to TRBJ2-5; a weak D match, TRBD1 (6 bases). Per germline, CDR1 LGHNA and CDR2 YSLEER. The CDR3 consists of 15 residues. Trimming took 2 bases from V and 5 from J, leaving 15 bases between them. The CDR3 bases are TGCGCCAGCAGCCAAAAGGGGGATGTAGGGGAGACCCAGTACTTC. As protein: CASSQKGDVGETQYF.

The chain recombines TRBV5-5 with TRBJ1-6; D not certain. This CDR3 is 14 amino acids long. Germline V lookup: CDR1 SGHKS, CDR2 YYEKEE (reference sequence). Trimming removed 0 bases from V and 4 bases from J, with 5 bases in between. The CDR3 sequence: CASSLEQYNSPLHF. CDR3 nucleotides: TGTGCCAGCAGCTTGGAACAGTATAATTCACCCCTCCACTTT.

This clone was seen a single time. V and J are TRBV19 and TRBJ1-1; D unclear. This CDR3 is 13 amino acids long. V lost 2 bases to trimming and J lost 3 bases, with 7 bases between them. The germline gives CDR1 LNHDA, CDR2 SQIVND (reference sequence). CDR3 sequence reads: CASSIKLDTEAFF. Here the CDR3 DNA reads TGTGCCAGTAGTATAAAGCTCGACACTGAAGCTTTCTTT.

V is TRBV19 and J is TRBJ1-5; D is unresolved. Germline CDR1 LNHDA, CDR2 SQIVND (reference sequence). The CDR3 runs 12 residues. The germline V and J ends were trimmed by 5 bases and 7 bases, with 9 bases remaining between them. CDR3 sequence: CASSLLGQPQHF. The CDR3 coding sequence is TGTGCCAGTAGTTTACTGGGGCAGCCCCAGCATTTT.

The chain employs TRBV5-4 and TRBJ2-7, with unresolved D. There are 13 residues in the CDR3. CDR1 SGHNT and CDR2 YYREEE come from the germline V gene (reference sequence). Trimming removed 0 bases from V and 0 bases from J, with 4 bases in between. Written as DNA, the CDR3 is TGTGCCAGCAGCTTGGCGGGCTCCTACGAGCAGTACGTC. Translation gives CASSLAGSYEQYV.

V gene TRBV7-3 combines with J gene TRBJ1-1; D not certain. The V end was cut by 5 bases, the J end by 1 base, with 14 bases between. There are 15 residues in the CDR3. Germline assignment: CDR1 SGHTA and CDR2 FQGTGA. The CDR3 sequence: CASSLGSQTNTEAFF. The CDR3 DNA reads as TGTGCCAGCAGCCTAGGGAGCCAGACGAACACTGAAGCTTTCTTT.

V gene TRBV6-5 combines with J gene TRBJ2-3; TRBD2 agrees at 12 bases. Germline loops: CDR1 MNHEY, CDR2 SVGAGI. The CDR3 spans 14 residues. With V trimmed by 10 bases and J by 1 base, 3 bases remained unmatched. The CDR3 nucleotides are TGTGCCACTAGCGGGGGGGTACGCACAGATACGCAGTATTTT. It codes for CATSGGVRTDTQYF.

The chain combines TRBV14 with TRBJ2-2; 12 positions match TRBD2. V was pared by 4 bases and J by 5 bases, with 11 bases of the junction left unmatched. The CDR3 length is 18 residues. Germline CDR1 is SGHDN and CDR2 is FVKESK. The CDR3 DNA sequence: TGTGCCAGCAGCCCCACTGGACTAGCGGGGTTGGGGACCGGGGAGCTGTTTTTT. The encoded protein is CASSPTGLAGLGTGELFF.

This clone was detected a few times. Additional DNA sequences in this sample encode the identical CDR3. The J gene is TRBJ1-5, the V gene TRBV27, with D unclear. The germline gives CDR1 MNHEY, CDR2 SMNVEV (reference sequence). The CDR3 runs to 13 residues. V shed 0 bases and J shed 7 bases, with 7 bases lying between them. This CDR3 reads CASSLSGRQPQHF. The CDR3 DNA follows: TGTGCCAGCAGTTTATCTGGGAGGCAGCCCCAGCATTTT.

The genes are TRBV10-1 and TRBJ2-7, with D perhaps TRBD2 (7 bases). The V and J ends lost 0 bases and 7 bases respectively, with 16 bases between them. The length of the CDR3 is 15 residues. Germline CDR1 is WNHNN and CDR2 is SYGVQD (reference sequence). The CDR3 DNA sequence: TGCGCCAGCAGTGAGTCGGTGGGGGGGCCGAGGGAGCAGTACGTC. Translated, it gives CASSESVGGPREQYV.

CDR3 nucleotides: TGTGCCAGCAGTTACACAGATTTGGGGGGAGCCGGGACCCAGTACTTC. Translated: CASSYTDLGGAGTQYF. J is TRBJ2-5 and V is TRBV6-5, with D perhaps matching TRBD2 (6 bases). The germline V gene encodes CDR1 MNHEY and CDR2 SVGAGI. V gave up 2 bases and J gave up 7 bases, with 20 bases separating them. CDR3 length equals 16 residues.